These 28 T cell receptor beta chains were sequenced from one sample in a study of shared clonotypes between healthy human individuals. Measured with immunoSEQ multiplex PCR; TCRdb has only the in-frame clones, and not every one. The table includes about 680,000 clones, around three quarters detected once. Material: memory CD4+ T cells sorted from blood. Indicated subset: CD45RA-negative fraction. All receptors derive from a woman aged 30 to 39 in good health.

The CDR3 spells CASSEKPGQGVAEAFF. The CDR3 DNA reads TGTGCCAGCAGTGAAAAGCCGGGACAGGGGGTAGCTGAAGCTTTCTTT. The genes are TRBV25-1 and TRBJ1-1; TRBD1 agrees at 11 bases. The CDR3 is 16 residues long. V lost 2 bases to trimming and J lost 6 bases; unmatched junction nucleotides: 8. Germline loops: CDR1 MGHDK, CDR2 SYGVNS.

The count of this clone is one. J is TRBJ2-3 and V is TRBV29-1; D is unclear. Trimming removed 3 bases from V and 3 bases from J, with 7 bases in between. Germline V gene lookup returns CDR1 SQVTM and CDR2 ANQGSEA. The CDR3 loop spans 12 amino acids. The CDR3 spells CSVDFGTDTQYF. CDR3 nucleotides: TGCAGCGTTGATTTTGGGACAGATACGCAGTATTTT.

DNA for the CDR3: TGTGCCAGCAGTCCCCGGACTAGAAGCGAGCAGTACTTC. Protein: CASSPRTRSEQYF. The gene calls are TRBV2 and TRBJ2-7, with 7 nucleotides matching TRBD2. V was pared by 5 bases and J by 6 bases, with 7 bases of the junction left unmatched. This CDR3 is built from 13 residues. Germline CDR1 SNHLY, CDR2 FYNNEI. Using reference TRBV2 and TRBJ2-7 for the parts outside the CDR3, the full variable domain is EPEVTQTPSHQVTQMGQEVILRCVPISNHLYFYWYRQILGQKVEFLVSFYNNEISEKSEIFDDQFSVERPDGSNFTLKIRSTKLEDSAMYFCASSPRTRSEQYFGPGTRLTVT.

The chain couples TRBV15 to TRBJ1-1; 8 bases map to TRBD1. Germline CDR1 and CDR2: LNHNV and YYDKDF (reference sequence). CDR3 length equals 16 residues. V gave up 4 bases and J gave up 6 bases; unmatched junction bases: 13. Here the CDR3 DNA reads TGTGCCACCAGCACCCGACAGGGGTCATTGGGCGCTGAAGCTTTCTTT. It encodes CATSTRQGSLGAEAFF.

The chain uses TRBV10-1 and TRBJ2-5, with D possibly being TRBD2 (5 bases). In germline, CDR1 is WNHNN, CDR2 SYGVQD (reference sequence). V was cut by 4 bases and J by 7 bases, with 10 bases left in between. This CDR3 has 12 residues. DNA of the CDR3: TGCGCCAGCAGTGCCGGGGTAGGGACCCAGTACTTC. Translated, it gives CASSAGVGTQYF.

J is TRBJ2-5 and V is TRBV5-1; TRBD2 aligns across 15 bases. Trimming cost V 0 bases and J 4 bases; bases outside gene matches: 10. In germline, CDR1 is SGHRS, CDR2 YFSETQ. The length of the CDR3 is 19 residues. In DNA form, the CDR3 reads TGCGCCAGCAGCTTGGTCGGGGGACTAGCGGGAGGACGGGGAGAGACCCAGTACTTC. Amino acid sequence: CASSLVGGLAGGRGETQYF.

The rearrangement uses TRBV28 and TRBJ1-5; D is ambiguous. V was clipped by 6 bases and J by 1 base, with 7 bases between them. The V gene's germline CDR1 is MDHEN and CDR2 SYDVKM. This CDR3 is built from 13 residues. Written as DNA, the CDR3 is TGTGCCAGCAGAACTGAGAGCAATCAGCCCCAGCATTTT. This translates into CASRTESNQPQHF.

Only a few counts were recorded for this clone. The V gene is TRBV18, the J gene TRBJ2-2, with 8 bases lining up with TRBD2. The V gene's germline CDR1 is KGHSH and CDR2 LQKENI. Trimming at V came to 4 bases and at J to 6 bases, leaving 10 bases not matched to a gene. The CDR3 length is 16 residues. The CDR3 bases are TGTGCCAGCTCACTAACCGGGACTAGAGAATCCGGGGAGCTGTTTTTT. The encoded protein is CASSLTGTRESGELFF.

The J gene is TRBJ2-1, the V gene TRBV19, with TRBD1 matching over 7 bases. This CDR3 region has 13 residues. With V trimmed by 7 bases and J by 5 bases, 5 bases remained unmatched. Germline CDR1 reads LNHDA; CDR2 reads SQIVND (reference sequence). For the CDR3, the DNA is TGTGCCAGTACCAGGGGGAAAGACAATGAGCAGTTCTTC. Translated, it gives CASTRGKDNEQFF.

The rearrangement uses TRBV28 and TRBJ1-5; D call uncertain. The CDR3 is 12 residues long. V was cut by 2 bases and J by 6 bases, with 5 bases left in between. Germline CDR1 is MDHEN and CDR2 is SYDVKM. For the CDR3, the DNA is TGTGCCAGCAGTTTAGAAGTTCAGCCCCAGCATTTT. It yields the protein CASSLEVQPQHF.

The gene calls are TRBV18 and TRBJ1-6; no reliable D call. The CDR3 is made up of 17 amino acids. Germline V gene lookup returns CDR1 KGHSH and CDR2 LQKENI. V lost 5 bases and J 1 base, leaving 15 bases between the germline ends. The CDR3 bases are TGTGCCAGCTCATATAGCATGGAGACTTCCTATAATTCACCCCTCCACTTT. Amino acids: CASSYSMETSYNSPLHF.

This chain uses TRBV19 with TRBJ1-5, with a weak D call TRBD1 (6 bases). The CDR3 sequence is 15 residues long. Germline V CDR1 and CDR2: LNHDA, SQIVND (reference sequence). The germline V and J ends were trimmed by 6 bases and 0 bases, with 12 bases remaining between them. The CDR3 protein is CASRIRQVSNQPQHF. CDR3 DNA sequence: TGTGCCAGTAGGATCAGACAGGTTAGCAATCAGCCCCAGCATTTT.

This clone was seen a handful of times. The same CDR3 arises from other DNA sequences in this sample as well. V is TRBV7-2 and J is TRBJ2-1, with unresolved D. V shed 2 bases and J shed 3 bases, with 8 bases lying between them. Germline V gene data show CDR1 as SGHTA and CDR2 as FQGNSA. CDR3 length: 14 amino acids. This chain's CDR3 is CASSLSSVYNEQFF. The CDR3 DNA follows: TGTGCCAGCAGCTTATCTTCTGTCTACAATGAGCAGTTCTTC.

The chain combines TRBV10-3 with TRBJ1-1; 11 nucleotides align to TRBD1. This CDR3 has 12 amino acids. J was trimmed by 11 bases and V by 6 bases; bases with no gene match: 5. Germline CDR1 and CDR2: ENHRY and SYGVKD. CDR3 sequence: CAIRRDRGLAFF. CDR3 sequence (DNA): TGTGCCATCAGACGGGACAGGGGGTTGGCTTTCTTT.

V and J are TRBV14 and TRBJ1-2; 7 bases are a match to TRBD1. V lost 0 bases and J lost 5; bases outside the gene matches: 9. Germline assignment: CDR1 SGHDN and CDR2 FVKESK. The CDR3 has 16 amino acids. CDR3 sequence: CASSQESWQGVYGYTF. CDR3 nucleotide sequence: TGTGCCAGCAGCCAAGAAAGTTGGCAGGGGGTTTATGGCTACACCTTC.

A few counts support this clone. This chain uses TRBV21-1 with TRBJ2-1. TRBV21-1 counts as a pseudogene. The CDR3 contains 17 residues. CDR3 in amino acids: CASSKDLDGLGLGEQFF. The CDR3 coding sequence is TGTGCCAGCAGCAAAGATTTGGACGGGCTCGGGTTGGGTGAGCAGTTCTTC.

As to this clone: A far larger clone is just one base off, so this is likely a read error. The sample carries other DNA sequences with the same CDR3. The rearrangement uses TRBV7-9 and TRBJ2-1; TRBD2 matches 12 bases. The CDR3 runs to 14 residues. Per germline, CDR1 SEHNR and CDR2 FQNEAQ (reference sequence). The CDR3 bases are TGTGCCAGCAGCCTAGCGGGAGGGTACAATGAGCAGTTCTTC. It yields the protein CASSLAGGYNEQFF.

V usage is TRBV19 and J usage is TRBJ2-4; TRBD1 matches at 12 bases. Trimming at V came to 6 bases and at J to 8 bases, leaving 11 bases not matched to a gene. Germline V gives CDR1 LNHDA, CDR2 SQIVND (reference sequence). The CDR3 has 16 residues. The CDR3 sequence is CASRRGGTGGSDIQYF. The CDR3 bases are TGTGCCAGTAGAAGAGGTGGGACAGGGGGCAGCGACATTCAGTACTTC.

The chain carries TRBV5-4 and TRBJ2-5; TRBD2 might be the D (5 bases). CDR3 length equals 16 residues. The germline V and J ends were trimmed by 0 bases and 5 bases, with 17 bases remaining between them. CDR1 and CDR2 (germline): SGHNT, YYREEE (reference sequence). The CDR3 loop is CASSLGADGGGETQYF. CDR3 DNA: TGTGCCAGCAGCTTGGGGGCGGACGGAGGCGGGGAGACCCAGTACTTC.

The CDR3 here is CASSAAPATGGYGYTF. Here the CDR3 DNA reads TGTGCCAGCAGTGCCGCCCCGGCGACAGGGGGCTATGGCTACACCTTC. J is TRBJ1-2 and V is TRBV25-1; 9 bases map to TRBD1. CDR1 and CDR2 from the germline V gene are MGHDK and SYGVNS. CDR3 length: 16 residues. The V and J ends lost 4 bases and 4 bases, in that order; junction bases with no gene match: 10.

V gene TRBV7-3 combines with J gene TRBJ2-5; 8 positions match TRBD1. The CDR3 sequence is 15 residues long. V dropped 5 bases and J dropped 5; count of bases not matched to a gene: 10. Germline assignment: CDR1 SGHTA and CDR2 FQGTGA. The DNA of the CDR3 is TGTGCCAGCAGCCAGACAGGGGCCCCAGGGGAGACCCAGTACTTC. Encoded protein: CASSQTGAPGETQYF.

The chain is built from TRBV29-1 and TRBJ2-2; 7 nucleotides line up with TRBD1. CDR1 and CDR2 (germline): SQVTM, ANQGSEA. This CDR3 spans 15 amino acids. V lost 5 bases to trimming and J lost 0 bases; unmatched junction nucleotides: 6. CDR3 DNA sequence: TGCAGCGTTTCTGGTGGGACAGCGAACACCGGGGAGCTGTTTTTT. Its translation: CSVSGGTANTGELFF.

This clone was found once. V usage is TRBV19 and J usage is TRBJ2-5, with D possibly called TRBD1 or TRBD2 (5 bases each). Trimming removed 6 bases from V and 5 bases from J, with 13 bases in between. There are 13 residues in the CDR3. CDR1 is LNHDA, CDR2 SQIVND, per germline (reference sequence). The CDR3 DNA sequence: TGTGCCAGTAGGGACACAGGAGGCGAGACCCAGTACTTC. It specifies CASRDTGGETQYF.

This clone was seen many times. The gene calls are TRBV27 and TRBJ1-4, with no clear D. Germline V gene lookup returns CDR1 MNHEY and CDR2 SMNVEV (reference sequence). This CDR3 region has 14 residues. V was cut by 6 bases and J by 4 bases, with 12 bases left in between. The CDR3: CASRRGASNEKLFF. The CDR3 bases are TGTGCCAGCAGGAGAGGAGCGAGTAATGAAAAACTGTTTTTT.

This chain uses TRBV10-1 with TRBJ2-7; 10 bases fit TRBD2. With V trimmed by 6 bases and J by 4 bases, 6 bases remained unmatched. This CDR3 is built from 14 residues. Germline V lookup: CDR1 WNHNN, CDR2 SYGVQD (reference sequence). The CDR3 nucleotides are TGCGCCAGCAGCTCACTAGCGGGATTTTACGAGCAGTACTTC. It specifies CASSSLAGFYEQYF.

The rearrangement links TRBV18 to TRBJ1-1; a possible D gene is TRBD1 (6 bases). The V end lost 4 bases, the J end lost 0 bases, and 12 bases lay between the germline ends. The CDR3 consists of 15 residues. The germline V gene encodes CDR1 KGHSH and CDR2 LQKENI. DNA for the CDR3: TGTGCCAGCTCACAGACGACAGGACTGAACACTGAAGCTTTCTTT. Translation: CASSQTTGLNTEAFF.

The chain uses TRBV19 and TRBJ1-2; D call uncertain. The germline gives CDR1 LNHDA, CDR2 SQIVND (reference sequence). V was cut by 3 bases and J by 4 bases, with 15 bases left in between. The CDR3 is made up of 15 amino acids. The CDR3 DNA follows: TGTGCCAGTAGTATGCGGCAGGCGAGACCCTATGGCTACACCTTC. Protein: CASSMRQARPYGYTF.

The rearrangement uses TRBV6-6 and TRBJ2-7, with 9 bases aligning to TRBD2. CDR1 is MNHNY, CDR2 SVGAGI, per germline (reference sequence). This CDR3 region has 15 residues. Trimming at V came to 0 bases and at J to 5 bases, leaving 5 bases not matched to a gene. CDR3 in amino acids: CASSYSAGGPHEQYF. CDR3 nucleotide sequence: TGTGCCAGCAGTTACTCCGCGGGAGGGCCCCACGAGCAGTACTTC.